This T cell receptor beta chain was identified in a study of T cells after yellow fever vaccination. The germline V gene encodes CDR1 SGHDN and CDR2 FVKESK. V was clipped by 7 bases and J by 5 bases; unmatched bases: 8. The CDR3 is 15 amino acids. TCRdb re-analysed the 5' RACE reads in MiXCR, keeping a single row per CDR3 protein. The sample contains 450,000 to 600,000 distinct CDR3 sequences, around an eighth of which appear only once. Sequencing used PBMCs, obtained on the day of the yellow fever booster vaccination. The chain couples TRBV14 to TRBJ2-2, with TRBD2 matching over 9 bases. The receptor was isolated from a man between 25 and 39 years old who received the YFV17D yellow fever vaccine. As DNA, the CDR3 is TGTGCCAGCAAGGCCGGTAGCGGGAGAACCGGGGAGCTGTTTTTT. Protein sequence: CASKAGSGRTGELFF.